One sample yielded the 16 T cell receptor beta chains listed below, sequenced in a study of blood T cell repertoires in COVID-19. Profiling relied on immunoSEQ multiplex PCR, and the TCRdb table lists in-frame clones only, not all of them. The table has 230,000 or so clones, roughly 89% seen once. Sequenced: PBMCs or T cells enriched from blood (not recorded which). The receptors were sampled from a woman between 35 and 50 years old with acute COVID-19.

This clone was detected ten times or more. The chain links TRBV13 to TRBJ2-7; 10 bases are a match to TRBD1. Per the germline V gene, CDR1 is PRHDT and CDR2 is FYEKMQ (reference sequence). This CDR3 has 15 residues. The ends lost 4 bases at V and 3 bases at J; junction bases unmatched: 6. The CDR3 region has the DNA TGTGCCAGCAGCTCCCGCGGGACAGGGGACTACGAGCAGTACTTC. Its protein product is CASSSRGTGDYEQYF.

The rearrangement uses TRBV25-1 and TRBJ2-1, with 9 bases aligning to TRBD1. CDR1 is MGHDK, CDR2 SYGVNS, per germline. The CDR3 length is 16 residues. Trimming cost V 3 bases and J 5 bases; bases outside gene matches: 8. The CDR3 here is CASSDQPGQGHNEQFF. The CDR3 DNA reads TGTGCCAGCAGTGACCAACCGGGACAGGGCCACAATGAGCAGTTCTTC.

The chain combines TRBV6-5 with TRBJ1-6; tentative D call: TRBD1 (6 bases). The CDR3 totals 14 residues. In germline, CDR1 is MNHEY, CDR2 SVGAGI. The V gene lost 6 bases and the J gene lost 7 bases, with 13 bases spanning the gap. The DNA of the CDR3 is TGTGCCAGCAGCCTGCTGGGGGCCAATTCACCCCTCCACTTT. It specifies CASSLLGANSPLHF.

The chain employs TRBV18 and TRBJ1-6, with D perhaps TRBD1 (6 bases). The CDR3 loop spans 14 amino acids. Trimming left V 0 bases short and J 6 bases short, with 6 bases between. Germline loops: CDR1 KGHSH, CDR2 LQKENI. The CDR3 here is CASSPPGGNSPLHF. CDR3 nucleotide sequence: TGTGCCAGCTCACCACCAGGGGGTAATTCACCCCTCCACTTT.

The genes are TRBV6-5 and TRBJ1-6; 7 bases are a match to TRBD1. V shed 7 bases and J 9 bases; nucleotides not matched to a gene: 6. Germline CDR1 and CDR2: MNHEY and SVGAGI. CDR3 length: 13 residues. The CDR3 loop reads CASKGTEFSPLHF. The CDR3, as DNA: TGTGCCAGCAAAGGGACAGAATTTTCACCCCTCCACTTT.

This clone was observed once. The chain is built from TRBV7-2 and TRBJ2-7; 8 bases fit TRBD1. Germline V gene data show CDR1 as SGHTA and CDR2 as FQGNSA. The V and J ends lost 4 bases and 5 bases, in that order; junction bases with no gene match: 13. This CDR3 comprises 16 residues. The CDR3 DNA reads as TGTGCCAGCAGCTCCCAACCGGTCAGGGGGCACAACGAGCAGTACTTC. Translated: CASSSQPVRGHNEQYF.

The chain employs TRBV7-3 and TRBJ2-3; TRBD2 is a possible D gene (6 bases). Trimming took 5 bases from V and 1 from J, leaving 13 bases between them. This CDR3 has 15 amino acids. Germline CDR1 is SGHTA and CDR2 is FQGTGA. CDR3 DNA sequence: TGTGCCAGCAGCCGGCTAGGCGGGGGCACAGATACGCAGTATTTT. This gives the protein CASSRLGGGTDTQYF.

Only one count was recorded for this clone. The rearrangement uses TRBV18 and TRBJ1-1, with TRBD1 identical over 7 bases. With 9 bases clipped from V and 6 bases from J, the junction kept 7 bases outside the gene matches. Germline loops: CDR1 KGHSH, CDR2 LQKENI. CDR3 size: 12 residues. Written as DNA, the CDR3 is TGTGCCAGTTTTCTCCAGGGGGCTGAAGCTTTCTTT. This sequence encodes CASFLQGAEAFF.

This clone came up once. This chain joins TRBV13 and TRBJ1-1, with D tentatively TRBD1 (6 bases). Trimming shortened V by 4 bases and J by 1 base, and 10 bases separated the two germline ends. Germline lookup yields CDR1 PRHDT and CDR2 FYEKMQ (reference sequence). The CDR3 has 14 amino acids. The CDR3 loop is CASSSWTENTEAFF. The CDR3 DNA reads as TGTGCCAGCAGCTCATGGACAGAGAACACTGAAGCTTTCTTT.

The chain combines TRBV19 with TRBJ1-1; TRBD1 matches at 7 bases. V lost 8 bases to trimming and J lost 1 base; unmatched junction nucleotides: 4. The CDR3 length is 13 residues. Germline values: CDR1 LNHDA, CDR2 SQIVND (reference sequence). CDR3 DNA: TGTGCCAGTTTGGGACAGAGGAACACTGAAGCTTTCTTT. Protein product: CASLGQRNTEAFF.

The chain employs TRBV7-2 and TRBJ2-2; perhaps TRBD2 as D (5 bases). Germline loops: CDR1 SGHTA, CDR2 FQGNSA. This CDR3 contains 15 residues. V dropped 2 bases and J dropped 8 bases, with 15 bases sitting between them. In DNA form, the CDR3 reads TGTGCCAGCAGCTTAACCCCTAGCTTAACGGGGGAGCTGTTTTTT. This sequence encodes CASSLTPSLTGELFF.

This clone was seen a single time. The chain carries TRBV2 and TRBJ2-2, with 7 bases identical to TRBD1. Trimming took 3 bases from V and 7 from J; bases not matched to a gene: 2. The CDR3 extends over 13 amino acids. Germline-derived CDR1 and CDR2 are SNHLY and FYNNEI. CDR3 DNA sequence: TGTGCCAGCAGTGACGACAGGGTCGGGGAGCTGTTTTTT. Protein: CASSDDRVGELFF.

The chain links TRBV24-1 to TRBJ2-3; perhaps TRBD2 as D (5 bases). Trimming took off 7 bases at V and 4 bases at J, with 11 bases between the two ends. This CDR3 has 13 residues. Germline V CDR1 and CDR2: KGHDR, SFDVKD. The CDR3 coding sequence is TGTGCCACCAGCAACCCCGGGGCAGATACGCAGTATTTT. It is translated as CATSNPGADTQYF.

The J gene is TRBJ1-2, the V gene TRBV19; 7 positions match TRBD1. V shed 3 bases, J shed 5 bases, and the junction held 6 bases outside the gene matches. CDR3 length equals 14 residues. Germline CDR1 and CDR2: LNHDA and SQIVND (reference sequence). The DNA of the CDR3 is TGTGCCAGTAGTATGGAACAGGGGAGTTATGGCTACACCTTC. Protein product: CASSMEQGSYGYTF.

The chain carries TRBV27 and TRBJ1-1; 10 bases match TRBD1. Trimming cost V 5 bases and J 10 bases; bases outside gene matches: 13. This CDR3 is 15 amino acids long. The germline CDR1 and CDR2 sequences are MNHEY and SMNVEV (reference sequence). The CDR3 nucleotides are TGTGCCAGCAGTCTAGGGACAGGGGTAAGATGGGGAGCTTTCTTT. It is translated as CASSLGTGVRWGAFF.

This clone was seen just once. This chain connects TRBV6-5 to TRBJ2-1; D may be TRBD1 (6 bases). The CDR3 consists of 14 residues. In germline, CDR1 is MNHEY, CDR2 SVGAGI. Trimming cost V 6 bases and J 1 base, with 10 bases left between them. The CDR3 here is CASRPGASYNEQFF. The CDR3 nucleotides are TGTGCCAGCAGGCCAGGGGCTTCCTACAATGAGCAGTTCTTC.